This T cell receptor (beta chain) appears in the sequencing data of a study of cytomegalovirus exposure and HLA in healthy donors. Study-level results: Researchers counted 164 TCR beta chains as cytomegalovirus-associated.

The CDR3 has 15 residues. In germline, CDR1 is WNHNN, CDR2 SYGVQD (reference sequence). The V end was cut by 3 bases, the J end by 3 bases, with 15 bases between. Likely unrecorded immune exposures existed in these nominally healthy donors. This clone showed up just once. Its antigen is undetermined. PCR involved 60 Vbeta and 13 Jbeta primers. In the authors' methods: About 11 million of the approximately 80 million unique TCR beta chains counted in a later analysis were shared. TCRdb keeps only in-frame clones here, not all; method: immunoSEQ multiplex PCR. D and trimming come from the DNA, and the V and J calls and clone size come from that table. Counted here are 100,000 to 150,000 clones, around 78% occurring once; the ten biggest clones make up about 1.6%.

The sequence was obtained from a woman between 18 and 29 years old in good health and CMV-seronegative. The chain employs TRBV10-1 and TRBJ2-7, with D perhaps TRBD2 (6 bases). Source material: PBMCs. Here the CDR3 DNA reads TGCGCCAGCAGTGAAGGCGGGGCAGGGTTCTACGAGCAGTACTTC. It specifies CASSEGGAGFYEQYF.